Listed below are T cell receptor beta chains from one sample, sequenced in a study of blood T cell repertoires in COVID-19. TCRdb keeps only in-frame clones here, not all; method: immunoSEQ multiplex PCR. The sample has around 230,000 clones, over 80% seen once. Sequenced material: peripheral blood. These receptors were obtained from a man aged 40-49 years with acute or convalescent COVID-19. CDR3s include the opening cysteine and the closing phenylalanine or tryptophan.

J gene,V gene,CDR3 protein
TRBJ2-2,TRBV6-5,CASSYGGQSNGELFF
TRBJ2-3,TRBV5-1,CASSTAGLVDTQYF
TRBJ1-2,TRBV11-2,CASSSNPRGEGYGYTF
TRBJ2-1,TRBV7-2,CASTLMGAYNEQFF
TRBJ1-2,TRBV18,CASSLASGRDYGYTF
TRBJ1-5,TRBV15,CATSSRLQGGGNQPQHF
TRBJ1-2,TRBV7-9,CASTLATDYGYTF
TRBJ2-7,TRBV18,CASSPRGEAYEQYF
TRBJ2-5,TRBV12-2,CASRLVASGQETQYF
TRBJ2-7,TRBV5-1,CASRPGAAGGDYEQYF
TRBJ1-2,TRBV4-1,CASSQGQGPYGYTF
TRBJ1-1,TRBV28,CASSFGQGEAFF
TRBJ1-6,TRBV4-2,CASSQDWAGQGNNSPLHF
TRBJ2-7,TRBV4-3,CASSRAGTGEGSYEQYF
TRBJ2-1,TRBV10-1,CASTPLAGGPLRFF
TRBJ1-1,TRBV2,CARGGTGGTEAFF
TRBJ2-5,TRBV7-6,CASSFYRDETQYF
TRBJ2-7,TRBV10-3,CAISGQGVDEQYF
TRBJ1-1,TRBV5-6,CASSRSEGNTEAFF
TRBJ1-2,TRBV25-1,CASSPGGQGLLYGYTF
TRBJ2-7,TRBV9,CASSLDSSSPYEQYF
TRBJ2-4,TRBV6-2/TRBV6-3,CASSPGTVPIGKNIQYF
TRBJ2-1,TRBV3-1/TRBV3-2,CASSQMGRLDEQFF
TRBJ1-1,TRBV7-2,CASSSHEPTEAFF
TRBJ1-4,TRBV6-4,CASSAGTGGIEKLFF
TRBJ2-2,TRBV2,CASSGYGGNTGELFF
TRBJ1-6,TRBV11-2,CASSLGTVTNSPLHF
TRBJ1-3,TRBV4-2,CASSQANRGPGNTIYF
TRBJ1-6,TRBV30,CAWSPFTRVINSPLHF